What follows are 8 T cell receptor beta chains derived from one specimen sequenced in a study of beta chain features in type 1 diabetes. The isolated RNA, all of it, was reverse transcribed, so expressed TCRB transcripts were what got sequenced. The table came from immunoSEQ multiplex PCR; TCRdb's copy has only in-frame clones and leaves some out. The data contain 680,000 or so clones, around 16% of them singletons. The sample was naive CD4+ T cells from blood. The receptors come from a man in his late teens or twenties in good health.

The CDR3 reads CASSSPDRAAGELFF. CDR3 nucleotides: TGTGCCAGCAGCTCCCCGGACAGGGCGGCCGGGGAGCTGTTTTTT. The V call is TRBV5-4, the J call TRBJ2-2, with TRBD1 identical over 8 bases. The CDR3 sequence is 15 residues long. Germline V CDR1 and CDR2: SGHNT, YYREEE (reference sequence). V lost 3 bases, J lost 6 bases, and 7 bases stayed unmatched. Full variable domain (rest looked up from reference TRBV5-4 and TRBJ2-2): ETGVTQSPTHLIKTRGQQVTLRCSSQSGHNTVSWYQQALGQGPQFIFQYYREEENGRGNFPPRFSGLQFPNYSSELNVNALELDDSALYLCASSSPDRAAGELFFGEGSRLTVL.

This clone was found once. This chain uses TRBV28 with TRBJ1-5, with D perhaps TRBD1 (6 bases). V was cut by 3 bases and J by 2 bases, with 11 bases left in between. This CDR3 is 15 amino acids long. The germline CDR1 and CDR2 sequences are MDHEN and SYDVKM. The CDR3 sequence is CASSFGQGRNQPQHF. CDR3 coding DNA: TGTGCCAGCAGTTTTGGGCAGGGGCGCAATCAGCCCCAGCATTTT. Supplemented by reference TRBV28 and TRBJ1-5, the full variable domain reads DVKVTQSSRYLVKRTGEKVFLECVQDMDHENMFWYRQDPGLGLRLIYFSYDVKMKEKGDIPEGYSVSREKKERFSLILESASTNQTSMYLCASSFGQGRNQPQHFGDGTRLSIL.

A remark on this clone: The sample has other DNA sequences that encode this CDR3 too. V and J are TRBV7-3 and TRBJ2-7, with a tentative D call TRBD1 (5 bases). The germline V gene encodes CDR1 SGHTA and CDR2 FQGTGA. The CDR3 length is 13 residues. The V and J ends lost 1 base and 3 bases respectively, with 7 bases between them. The CDR3: CASSLSRDYEQYF. CDR3 coding DNA: TGTGCCAGCAGCTTAAGCAGGGACTACGAGCAGTACTTC.

Turning to this clone: The same CDR3 arises from other DNA sequences in this sample as well. The V gene is TRBV27, the J gene TRBJ2-7; 8 bases are shared with TRBD2. Germline V gives CDR1 MNHEY, CDR2 SMNVEV (reference sequence). Trimming took 5 bases from V and 2 from J; bases not matched to a gene: 11. CDR3 size: 16 residues. CDR3: CASSLIIAGGTYEQYF. The CDR3 DNA is TGTGCCAGCAGTCTCATAATCGCGGGGGGAACCTACGAGCAGTACTTC.

The J gene is TRBJ1-5, the V gene TRBV28, with 10 nucleotides matching TRBD1. The CDR3 sequence is 17 residues long. V gave up 4 bases and J gave up 2 bases; unmatched junction bases: 8. From germline, CDR1 is MDHEN and CDR2 SYDVKM. The CDR3 loop is CASSSAGTGVGNQPQHF. CDR3 in DNA: TGTGCCAGCAGTTCAGCCGGGACAGGGGTTGGCAATCAGCCCCAGCATTTT. Filled out from reference TRBV28 and TRBJ1-5, the complete variable domain reads DVKVTQSSRYLVKRTGEKVFLECVQDMDHENMFWYRQDPGLGLRLIYFSYDVKMKEKGDIPEGYSVSREKKERFSLILESASTNQTSMYLCASSSAGTGVGNQPQHFGDGTRLSIL.

The rearrangement uses TRBV5-4 and TRBJ2-5; D possibly corresponds to TRBD1 (6 bases). CDR3 length equals 12 residues. The V gene's germline CDR1 is SGHNT and CDR2 YYREEE (reference sequence). V lost 6 bases to trimming and J lost 1 base, with 7 bases between them. CDR3 sequence (DNA): TGTGCCAGCACCAGGGGCCAAGAGACCCAGTACTTC. Translated, it gives CASTRGQETQYF.

Many counts were recorded for this clone. V gene TRBV4-2 combines with J gene TRBJ2-2, with D unresolved. Trimming took off 5 bases at V and 13 bases at J, with 11 bases between the two ends. Germline V gene lookup returns CDR1 LGHNA and CDR2 YNFKEQ. The CDR3 totals 11 residues. The CDR3 here is CASSSLRGLFF. In DNA form, the CDR3 reads TGTGCCAGCAGCTCTCTACGTGGGCTGTTTTTT.

The genes are TRBV19 and TRBJ1-1; no clear D. V was pared by 1 base and J by 0 bases, with 6 bases between. Germline V gene sequence: CDR1 LNHDA, CDR2 SQIVND (reference sequence). The CDR3 extends over 14 amino acids. DNA for the CDR3: TGTGCCAGTAGTATAGGAGGCATGAACACTGAAGCTTTCTTT. Its translation: CASSIGGMNTEAFF.